These 30 T cell receptor beta chains share one sample of origin, sequenced in a study of cytomegalovirus exposure and HLA in healthy donors. The assay was immunoSEQ multiplex PCR, and TCRdb's table has in-frame clones only and misses some. The sample includes 150,000 or so clones, 89% seen only once; the top ten take about 10%. What was sequenced was PBMCs. The receptors here all came from a young woman in good health and CMV-seropositive.

V is TRBV6-1 and J is TRBJ1-4; the D gene is possibly TRBD1 (5 bases). The ends were cut back, 7 bases at V and 11 bases at J, with 17 bases in the middle. This CDR3 has 13 residues. Germline assignment: CDR1 MNHNS and CDR2 SASEGT. The CDR3 nucleotides read TGTGCCAGCAAGGGACTCCCGTACGGGAAACTGTTTTTT. Protein sequence: CASKGLPYGKLFF.

The rearrangement uses TRBV5-1 and TRBJ2-5, with 12 bases matching TRBD2. This CDR3 contains 15 residues. CDR1 and CDR2 from the germline V gene are SGHRS and YFSETQ. With 4 bases clipped from V and 7 bases from J, the junction kept 8 bases outside the gene matches. CDR3 in DNA: TGCGCCAGCAGCAGGACTAGCGGGGCCAGGAGGACCCAGTACTTC. It encodes CASSRTSGARRTQYF.

V is TRBV30 and J is TRBJ2-7, with 7 positions matching TRBD2. CDR1 GTSNPN and CDR2 SVGIG come from the germline V gene (reference sequence). The CDR3 runs to 14 residues. V was clipped by 6 bases and J by 4 bases; unmatched bases: 12. DNA for the CDR3: TGTGCCTGTCCTAAGCGGGGCGGACAATACGAGCAGTACTTC. Its translation: CACPKRGGQYEQYF. The full variable domain, in which reference TRBV30 and TRBJ2-7 provide the parts outside the CDR3, is SQTIHQWPATLVQPVGSPLSLECTVEGTSNPNLYWYRQAAGRGLQLLFYSVGIGQISSEVPQNLSASRPQDRQFILSSKKLLLSDSGFYLCACPKRGGQYEQYFGPGTRLTVT.

The chain combines TRBV19 with TRBJ1-6; 7 bases line up with TRBD1. The CDR3 is 12 residues long. V lost 4 bases, J lost 10 bases, and 1 base stayed unmatched. Germline CDR1 is LNHDA and CDR2 is SQIVND (reference sequence). The CDR3 coding sequence is TGTGCCAGTAGTACAGGGGGATCACCCCTCCACTTT. Its protein product is CASSTGGSPLHF.

The chain couples TRBV7-9 to TRBJ1-6; TRBD1 matches at 10 bases. Germline V gene sequence: CDR1 SEHNR, CDR2 FQNEAQ (reference sequence). The CDR3 contains 16 residues. The junction had 9 bases not matched to a gene; V was cut back by 6 bases and J by 7 bases. The CDR3 here is CASSLPGQGSNSPLHF. The CDR3 nucleotides are TGTGCCAGCAGTCTCCCGGGACAGGGGTCGAATTCACCCCTCCACTTT.

The chain uses TRBV5-6 and TRBJ1-6; D may be TRBD1 (5 bases). The CDR3 has 14 residues. V lost 0 bases and J lost 14, with 15 bases in between. Germline values: CDR1 SGHDT, CDR2 YYEEEE. CDR3 DNA sequence: TGTGCCAGCAGCTTGGTCTCGGCAGGGATGGCCCTCCACTTT. As protein: CASSLVSAGMALHF.

This chain joins TRBV28 and TRBJ1-4; D might be TRBD1 (6 bases). This CDR3 is 14 amino acids long. The V and J ends lost 7 bases and 7 bases respectively, with 16 bases between them. CDR1 is MDHEN and CDR2 is SYDVKM in the germline V gene. The CDR3, as DNA: TGTGCCAGCACCCCGCGGGCAGGGGCTGAAAAACTGTTTTTT. Amino acid sequence: CASTPRAGAEKLFF. The variable domain in full, with the rest retrieved from reference TRBV28 and TRBJ1-4, is DVKVTQSSRYLVKRTGEKVFLECVQDMDHENMFWYRQDPGLGLRLIYFSYDVKMKEKGDIPEGYSVSREKKERFSLILESASTNQTSMYLCASTPRAGAEKLFFGSGTQLSVL.

CDR3 sequence: CASIPTGGDKNIQYF. DNA for the CDR3: TGTGCCAGCATCCCGACAGGGGGAGACAAAAACATTCAGTACTTC. The chain recombines TRBV27 with TRBJ2-4; 9 bases align to TRBD1. The CDR3 extends over 15 amino acids. Per germline, CDR1 MNHEY and CDR2 SMNVEV (reference sequence). Unmatched junction bases numbered 7, after V lost 7 bases and J lost 3 bases.

The chain recombines TRBV5-4 with TRBJ2-3, with D perhaps TRBD2 (6 bases). Trimming took off 2 bases at V and 3 bases at J, with 13 bases between the two ends. CDR3 size: 15 residues. Germline CDR1 SGHNT, CDR2 YYREEE (reference sequence). The CDR3 loop reads CASSFKSGGTDTQYF. The CDR3 region has the DNA TGTGCCAGCAGCTTTAAATCCGGGGGTACAGATACGCAGTATTTT.

The chain joins TRBV29-1 to TRBJ2-1; 10 positions match TRBD2. The germline V gene has CDR1 SQVTM and CDR2 ANQGSEA. This CDR3 contains 14 residues. Unmatched junction bases numbered 10, after V lost 7 bases and J lost 7 bases. CDR3 nucleotide sequence: TGCAGCGCTAAAGCGGGGGGGCCTGGGAATGAGCAGTTCTTC. Protein product: CSAKAGGPGNEQFF.

This chain uses TRBV6-1 with TRBJ1-1; no reliable D call. The V gene's germline CDR1 is MNHNS and CDR2 SASEGT. Trimming took 6 bases from V and 2 from J, leaving 16 bases between them. The CDR3 totals 15 residues. CDR3 DNA sequence: TGTGCCAGCAGAGCTTCGGCGGGGAGTAACACTGAAGCTTTCTTT. Its protein is CASRASAGSNTEAFF.

This sequence joins TRBV5-6 and TRBJ2-7; D gene ambiguous. Germline lookup yields CDR1 SGHDT and CDR2 YYEEEE. CDR3 length: 15 residues. V was shortened by 3 bases and J by 2 bases, with 15 bases between the two germline ends. The CDR3 DNA is TGTGCCAGCAGCTACCTGGAACAGCAAGCCTACGAGCAGTACTTC. Its translation: CASSYLEQQAYEQYF.

This clone was seen more than once but under ten times. This chain uses TRBV27 with TRBJ2-3; the D gene is possibly TRBD1 (5 bases). Germline-derived CDR1 and CDR2 are MNHEY and SMNVEV (reference sequence). CDR3 size: 15 residues. V was pared by 5 bases and J by 1 base, with 13 bases between. CDR3 loop: CASSPPSRGTDTQYF. The CDR3, as DNA: TGTGCCAGCAGTCCCCCCTCCAGGGGCACAGATACGCAGTATTTT.

This sequence joins TRBV7-2 and TRBJ1-1; TRBD1 might be the D (6 bases). V was pared by 4 bases and J by 10 bases, with 19 bases between. The length of the CDR3 is 14 residues. Germline values: CDR1 SGHTA, CDR2 FQGNSA. CDR3 amino acids: CASSSAGQSRRAFF. CDR3 sequence (DNA): TGTGCCAGCAGCTCGGCTGGACAGAGTCGAAGAGCTTTCTTT.

This clone appeared a single time. CDR3 nucleotide sequence: TGCGCCAGCAGCTTGGACAGGGCCATGAACACTGAAGCTTTCTTT. As protein: CASSLDRAMNTEAFF. The chain has TRBV5-1 and TRBJ1-1; D is perhaps TRBD1 (6 bases). This CDR3 region has 15 residues. Trimming removed 0 bases at V and 0 bases at J, with 9 bases between. CDR1 and CDR2 from the germline V gene are SGHRS and YFSETQ.

The count of this clone is one. The J gene is TRBJ1-2, the V gene TRBV14; D is ambiguous. CDR1 and CDR2 from the germline V gene are SGHDN and FVKESK. Trimming shortened V by 3 bases and J by 0 bases, and 11 bases separated the two germline ends. CDR3 length: 15 residues. This chain's CDR3 is CASSHLRPTNYGYTF. As DNA, the CDR3 is TGTGCCAGCAGCCACCTGCGCCCTACTAACTATGGCTACACCTTC.

The chain has TRBV29-1 and TRBJ2-1; D might be TRBD2 (6 bases). The germline CDR1 and CDR2 sequences are SQVTM and ANQGSEA. Deletions cut 7 bases from V and 8 bases from J, with 18 bases between. The CDR3 is 13 residues long. CDR3 sequence: CSACYISGDEQFF. DNA for the CDR3: TGCAGCGCCTGTTACATTAGCGGCGATGAGCAGTTCTTC.

This chain links TRBV7-2 with TRBJ2-2; 12 nucleotides match TRBD2. Germline lookup yields CDR1 SGHTA and CDR2 FQGNSA. Trimming cost V 0 bases and J 3 bases; bases outside gene matches: 2. The CDR3 length is 17 residues. This chain's CDR3 is CASSLAPSGGDTGELFF. The DNA of the CDR3 is TGTGCCAGCAGCTTAGCCCCTAGCGGGGGGGACACCGGGGAGCTGTTTTTT. The full variable domain, rest sourced from reference TRBV7-2 and TRBJ2-2, is GAGVSQSPSNKVTEKGKDVELRCDPISGHTALYWYRQSLGQGLEFLIYFQGNSAPDKSGLPSDRFSAERTGGSVSTLTIQRTQQEDSAVYLCASSLAPSGGDTGELFFGEGSRLTVL.

V is TRBV7-3 and J is TRBJ2-3; D possibly corresponds to TRBD2 (6 bases). CDR1 is SGHTA, CDR2 FQGTGA, per germline. The germline V and J ends were trimmed by 1 base and 4 bases, with 12 bases remaining between them. The CDR3 sequence is 15 residues long. The DNA of the CDR3 is TGTGCCAGCAGCTTAAGCGGGGTGTTGCCAGATACGCAGTATTTT. The encoded protein is CASSLSGVLPDTQYF.

The chain joins TRBV27 to TRBJ2-3; tentatively, D is TRBD1 (6 bases). Germline V CDR1 and CDR2: MNHEY, SMNVEV (reference sequence). This CDR3 has 14 amino acids. Trimming removed 5 bases from V and 4 bases from J, with 13 bases in between. The CDR3, as DNA: TGTGCCAGCAGTCCCTTACAGGGCGCAGATACGCAGTATTTT. Its translation: CASSPLQGADTQYF.

The chain links TRBV5-1 to TRBJ1-1, with D possibly TRBD1 on 6 matching bases. V was cut by 2 bases and J by 0 bases, with 11 bases left in between. The CDR3 runs to 15 residues. From germline, CDR1 is SGHRS and CDR2 YFSETQ. CDR3: CASSFATGLNTEAFF. CDR3 nucleotides: TGCGCCAGCAGCTTCGCGACAGGACTGAACACTGAAGCTTTCTTT.

The V and J genes are TRBV7-8 and TRBJ1-1; D is uncertain. Trimming took 3 bases from V and 7 from J, leaving 6 bases between them. Germline V CDR1 and CDR2: SGHVS, FQNEAQ. This CDR3 is 11 amino acids long. CDR3 in DNA: TGTGCCAGCAGCTTGGGAGGTGAAGCTTTCTTT. The encoded protein is CASSLGGEAFF.

This chain links TRBV7-2 with TRBJ1-2; TRBD1 aligns across 7 bases. The germline CDR1 and CDR2 sequences are SGHTA and FQGNSA. With 6 bases clipped from V and 1 base from J, the junction kept 11 bases outside the gene matches. The CDR3 length is 16 residues. The DNA of the CDR3 is TGTGCCAGCAGTAATACCAAGACAGGGAGTAACTATGGCTACACCTTC. Amino acid sequence: CASSNTKTGSNYGYTF. Supplemented by reference TRBV7-2 and TRBJ1-2, the full variable domain reads GAGVSQSPSNKVTEKGKDVELRCDPISGHTALYWYRQSLGQGLEFLIYFQGNSAPDKSGLPSDRFSAERTGGSVSTLTIQRTQQEDSAVYLCASSNTKTGSNYGYTFGSGTRLTVV.

In this sample, this clone turned up once. The chain uses TRBV14 and TRBJ1-4; D ambiguous. Trimming stripped 3 bases from V and 5 bases from J, with 13 bases between. From germline, CDR1 is SGHDN and CDR2 FVKESK. The CDR3 runs to 15 residues. DNA of the CDR3: TGTGCCAGCAGCCACCGAGGGTCTGGGAATGAAAAACTGTTTTTT. Its protein product is CASSHRGSGNEKLFF.

The chain combines TRBV27 with TRBJ1-5; weak D call: TRBD1 (5 bases). With 5 bases removed from V and 0 bases from J, the gap between germline ends came to 8 bases. Germline V gene data show CDR1 as MNHEY and CDR2 as SMNVEV (reference sequence). The CDR3 extends over 14 amino acids. CDR3 in amino acids: CASSPGISNQPQHF. CDR3 DNA sequence: TGTGCCAGCAGTCCAGGGATTAGCAATCAGCCCCAGCATTTT.

V gene TRBV30 combines with J gene TRBJ1-1, with D possibly TRBD1 on 5 matching bases. V gave up 2 bases and J gave up 9 bases, with 16 bases separating them. Per germline, CDR1 GTSNPN and CDR2 SVGIG (reference sequence). The CDR3 has 13 amino acids. This chain's CDR3 is CAWSRASGVQAFF. In DNA, the CDR3 is TGTGCCTGGAGTCGGGCTTCGGGGGTCCAAGCTTTCTTT.

This clone occurred once. The J gene is TRBJ2-5, the V gene TRBV15; a weak D match, TRBD2 (5 bases). Per the germline V gene, CDR1 is LNHNV and CDR2 is YYDKDF (reference sequence). Trimming stripped 0 bases from V and 4 bases from J, with 9 bases between. The CDR3 runs 14 residues. The CDR3 spells CATSRDPLAETQYF. The CDR3, as DNA: TGTGCCACCAGCAGAGATCCTCTAGCAGAGACCCAGTACTTC.

The chain combines TRBV29-1 with TRBJ2-5, with D possibly TRBD2 on 5 matching bases. V lost 3 bases, J lost 7 bases, and 18 bases lay in between. Germline lookup yields CDR1 SQVTM and CDR2 ANQGSEA. The CDR3 contains 14 residues. The CDR3, as DNA: TGCAGCGTTGATCAGGACTCCAGGTGGGCGACCCAGTACTTC. Translated: CSVDQDSRWATQYF.

The rearrangement uses TRBV4-1 and TRBJ1-4; D gene unclear. CDR3 length: 17 residues. In germline, CDR1 is MGHRA, CDR2 YSYEKL. With 3 bases removed from V and 4 bases from J, the gap between germline ends came to 18 bases. The CDR3 loop reads CASSHLILRAGNEKLFF. CDR3 coding DNA: TGCGCCAGCAGCCACCTTATTTTGAGGGCGGGTAATGAAAAACTGTTTTTT.

The rearrangement joins TRBV5-6 to TRBJ2-7; perhaps TRBD1 as D (6 bases). CDR3 length equals 17 residues. With 6 bases removed from V and 1 base from J, the gap between germline ends came to 23 bases. CDR1 SGHDT and CDR2 YYEEEE come from the germline V gene. The DNA for the CDR3 is TGTGCCAGCACCACTACCTCCTCAGGGGTGCGATCCTACGAGCAGTACTTC. This translates into CASTTTSSGVRSYEQYF.